This TCR beta chain was recorded in a study of blood T cell repertoires in COVID-19. In the authors' methods: Quantification of nucleated cells was approximated via reference gene primer amplification. Assay: immunoSEQ multiplex PCR; the TCRdb copy retains only in-frame clones and omits some. That table furnishes V, J and clone size, whereas the DNA furnished D and trimming. This table has tens of thousands of clones, 79% appearing once. The TCR sequence derives from a human donor in a cohort sampled during active COVID-19. Sequenced: peripheral blood.

The DNA for the CDR3 is TGTGCCAGCAGTGTAGCGGGGAGCAGGGAGACCCAGTACTTC. It yields the protein CASSVAGSRETQYF. This chain links TRBV25-1 with TRBJ2-5; 8 nucleotides match TRBD2. Germline loops: CDR1 MGHDK, CDR2 SYGVNS. The V gene end was trimmed by 4 bases and the J gene end by 5 bases; junction bases not matched to a gene: 6. The CDR3 is made up of 14 amino acids.